The next 32 T cell receptor beta chains were all read from a single sample in a study of cytomegalovirus exposure and HLA in healthy donors. 60 Vbeta and 13 Jbeta primers were used in PCR. Profiling relied on immunoSEQ multiplex PCR, and the TCRdb table lists in-frame clones only, not all of them. This sample has more than 95,000 clones, with 13% to 15% found just once. The material sequenced was PBMCs. The source of these receptors is a female donor in good health and CMV-seronegative.

The chain combines TRBV5-6 with TRBJ1-4; D is perhaps TRBD1 (6 bases). The length of the CDR3 is 14 residues. V gave up 4 bases and J gave up 7 bases, with 14 bases separating them. The V gene's germline CDR1 is SGHDT and CDR2 YYEEEE. DNA of the CDR3: TGTGCCAGCAGCGGTACAGGGAATGGTGAAAAACTGTTTTTT. Translating gives CASSGTGNGEKLFF.

This rearrangement joins TRBV4-3 to TRBJ1-2, with 9 bases aligning to TRBD1. CDR1 is LGHNA and CDR2 is YSLEER in the germline V gene. Trimming cost V 1 base and J 6 bases; bases outside gene matches: 6. The length of the CDR3 is 15 residues. The CDR3 nucleotides are TGCGCCAGCAGCCAAGGGACAGGGGTTAAGAATGGCTACACCTTC. This gives the protein CASSQGTGVKNGYTF.

The rearrangement uses TRBV7-8 and TRBJ2-4; tentatively, D is TRBD2 (6 bases). This CDR3 is 15 amino acids long. V was cut by 3 bases and J by 0 bases, with 9 bases left in between. Germline CDR1 is SGHVS and CDR2 is FQNEAQ. CDR3 residues: CASSFGTSAKNIQYF. The CDR3 DNA is TGTGCCAGCAGCTTCGGGACTTCAGCCAAAAACATTCAGTACTTC.

The genes are TRBV5-1 and TRBJ2-7, with 11 bases lining up with TRBD2. CDR1 and CDR2 from the germline V gene are SGHRS and YFSETQ. The trim removed 4 bases at V and 0 bases at J, leaving 9 bases unmatched. CDR3 length: 17 amino acids. The CDR3 loop is CASSLGGTSGTSYEQYF. CDR3 DNA: TGCGCCAGCAGCCTGGGGGGGACTAGCGGAACCTCCTACGAGCAGTACTTC. Filled out from reference TRBV5-1 and TRBJ2-7, the complete variable domain reads KAGVTQTPRYLIKTRGQQVTLSCSPISGHRSVSWYQQTPGQGLQFLFEYFSETQRNKGNFPGRFSGRQFSNSRSEMNVSTLELGDSALYLCASSLGGTSGTSYEQYFGPGTRLTVT.

This clone was seen a handful of times. V usage is TRBV6-1 and J usage is TRBJ2-1; D possibly corresponds to TRBD2 (5 bases). The CDR3 is 14 amino acids. CDR1 is MNHNS, CDR2 SASEGT, per germline. The V and J ends lost 4 bases and 2 bases respectively, with 9 bases between them. CDR3 amino acids: CASSVGDAYNEQFF. The CDR3 region has the DNA TGTGCCAGCAGTGTGGGAGATGCCTACAATGAGCAGTTCTTC.

This clone was counted between two and nine times. The chain is built from TRBV4-2 and TRBJ1-5; unclear D gene. V shed 1 base and J shed 2 bases, with 18 bases lying between them. The CDR3 loop spans 18 amino acids. From germline, CDR1 is LGHNA and CDR2 YNFKEQ. The CDR3 here is CASSQVSSGYVGNQPQHF. As DNA, the CDR3 is TGTGCCAGCAGCCAAGTATCGTCGGGGTACGTTGGCAATCAGCCCCAGCATTTT.

V is TRBV7-2 and J is TRBJ1-1; D might be TRBD1 (6 bases). Germline CDR1 SGHTA, CDR2 FQGNSA. The V and J ends lost 6 bases and 10 bases respectively, with 15 bases between them. The CDR3 loop spans 12 amino acids. This chain's CDR3 is CASRLSGGRAFF. CDR3 nucleotide sequence: TGTGCCAGCAGATTATCGGGGGGCCGAGCTTTCTTT.

In its sample, this clone was seen a few times. The CDR3 DNA reads TGTGCCAGCAGCCAATCGGCGGGAGGGCCGTTGGAGACCCAGTACTTC. It specifies CASSQSAGGPLETQYF. This chain joins TRBV2 and TRBJ2-5; 9 bases line up with TRBD2. The trim removed 6 bases at V and 5 bases at J, leaving 13 bases unmatched. Per the germline V gene, CDR1 is SNHLY and CDR2 is FYNNEI. This CDR3 has 16 residues.

This clone occurred a few times. The chain carries TRBV5-1 and TRBJ2-1; 7 bases match TRBD2. CDR1 SGHRS and CDR2 YFSETQ come from the germline V gene. Germline trimming cut 0 bases from V and 9 bases from J; bases unmatched to any gene: 12. The CDR3 runs 16 residues. The CDR3 loop reads CASSLGEGRKAGEQFF. CDR3 sequence (DNA): TGCGCCAGCAGCTTGGGGGAGGGGAGGAAGGCTGGTGAGCAGTTCTTC.

The V call is TRBV10-3, the J call TRBJ2-3, with 7 bases identical to TRBD1. Germline loops: CDR1 ENHRY, CDR2 SYGVKD. V lost 8 bases, J lost 1 base, and 6 bases stayed unmatched. CDR3 size: 14 residues. CDR3: CAIGLTGGTDTQYF. CDR3 in DNA: TGTGCCATCGGGCTAACAGGGGGCACAGATACGCAGTATTTT.

This clone was recorded a few times. This rearrangement joins TRBV20-1 to TRBJ2-7, with 10 bases aligning to TRBD2. J gave up 4 bases and V 7 bases, and 1 base lay outside the gene matches. The CDR3 is made up of 11 amino acids. In germline, CDR1 is DFQATT, CDR2 SNEGSKA (reference sequence). The CDR3 DNA sequence: TGCAGTGGGACTAGCGGATACGAGCAGTACTTC. Translating it yields CSGTSGYEQYF.

V gene TRBV5-8 combines with J gene TRBJ1-2; 10 bases match TRBD1. Germline V gene sequence: CDR1 SGHTS, CDR2 YDEGEE. This CDR3 is 15 amino acids long. With 1 base clipped from V and 2 bases from J, the junction kept 2 bases outside the gene matches. CDR3 residues: CASSLTDRGNYGYTF. Written as DNA, the CDR3 is TGTGCCAGCAGCTTGACGGACAGGGGGAACTATGGCTACACCTTC.

This clone was observed a handful of times. J is TRBJ2-1 and V is TRBV10-3; D may be TRBD2 (5 bases). V was pared by 0 bases and J by 6 bases, with 9 bases between. Germline V gives CDR1 ENHRY, CDR2 SYGVKD. The CDR3 is 14 amino acids. CDR3 in DNA: TGTGCCATCAGTGAGTCCGGACTTCTCAATGAGCAGTTCTTC. Translation: CAISESGLLNEQFF.

The V gene is TRBV6-6, the J gene TRBJ2-5; D may be TRBD1 (5 bases). Trimming left V 6 bases short and J 0 bases short, with 14 bases between. The CDR3 runs 15 residues. CDR1 MNHNY and CDR2 SVGAGI come from the germline V gene (reference sequence). CDR3 DNA: TGTGCCAGCAGCACTTCGACAGTGTACCAAGAGACCCAGTACTTC. Its translation: CASSTSTVYQETQYF.

The chain uses TRBV7-9 and TRBJ1-1; D gene unclear. Per germline, CDR1 SEHNR and CDR2 FQNEAQ (reference sequence). Trimming removed 5 bases from V and 5 bases from J, with 21 bases in between. The CDR3 is made up of 16 amino acids. CDR3: CASSPERPGIATEAFF. The CDR3 nucleotides read TGTGCCAGCAGCCCAGAAAGACCGGGGATAGCAACTGAAGCTTTCTTT.

This clone was seen a handful of times. This rearrangement joins TRBV29-1 to TRBJ1-2, with D tentatively TRBD1 (6 bases). With 6 bases removed from V and 1 base from J, the gap between germline ends came to 24 bases. Germline-derived CDR1 and CDR2 are SQVTM and ANQGSEA. The CDR3 sequence is 17 residues long. This chain's CDR3 is CSVVSSDRSSFNYGYTF. The DNA for the CDR3 is TGCAGCGTCGTATCCTCCGACAGGTCGAGTTTTAACTATGGCTACACCTTC.

This clone was detected a few times. The V and J genes are TRBV6-6 and TRBJ2-5; 7 bases agree with TRBD1. J was trimmed by 5 bases and V by 7 bases; bases with no gene match: 7. Germline CDR1 MNHNY, CDR2 SVGAGI (reference sequence). The CDR3 totals 13 residues. The CDR3 bases are TGTGCCAGCATCGACAGGGTAGTGGAGACCCAGTACTTC. This gives the protein CASIDRVVETQYF.

This clone was picked up a small number of times. This chain joins TRBV27 and TRBJ2-1, with 10 bases identical to TRBD2. The CDR3 runs 18 residues. The germline V gene has CDR1 MNHEY and CDR2 SMNVEV (reference sequence). V lost 3 bases to trimming and J lost 0 bases; unmatched junction nucleotides: 8. The CDR3 is CASSFCLAGVCSYNEQFF. The CDR3 nucleotides are TGTGCCAGCAGTTTCTGCCTAGCGGGAGTGTGCTCCTACAATGAGCAGTTCTTC.

The chain combines TRBV7-6 with TRBJ1-2, with D possibly matching TRBD1 (6 bases). Germline V gene sequence: CDR1 SGHVS, CDR2 FNYEAQ. The CDR3 spans 15 residues. V lost 1 base, J lost 4 bases, and 13 bases lay in between. CDR3 in amino acids: CASSLDGTIRYGYTF. The CDR3 nucleotides are TGTGCCAGCAGCTTAGATGGGACAATACGCTATGGCTACACCTTC. The variable domain in full, completed from reference TRBV7-6 and TRBJ1-2, reads GAGVSQSPRYKVTKRGQDVALRCDPISGHVSLYWYRQALGQGPEFLTYFNYEAQQDKSGLPNDRFSAERPEGSISTLTIQRTEQRDSAMYRCASSLDGTIRYGYTFGSGTRLTVV.

The chain links TRBV7-6 to TRBJ2-4; D remains unclear. CDR3 length equals 13 residues. Germline-derived CDR1 and CDR2 are SGHVS and FNYEAQ. V lost 4 bases and J lost 6, with 10 bases in between. CDR3 sequence reads: CASSSQDRNIQYF. CDR3 DNA: TGTGCCAGCAGCTCGCAAGATAGAAACATTCAGTACTTC.

The rearrangement links TRBV29-1 to TRBJ2-3, with 7 positions matching TRBD2. The CDR3 is 13 residues long. The germline gives CDR1 SQVTM, CDR2 ANQGSEA. V was pared by 3 bases and J by 4 bases, with 4 bases of the junction left unmatched. In DNA, the CDR3 is TGCAGCGTTGAGACTAGCCGGGCAGATACGCAGTATTTT. Translating gives CSVETSRADTQYF.

In its sample, this clone was seen a few times. This chain links TRBV18 with TRBJ2-5; 13 nucleotides agree with TRBD2. V was clipped by 6 bases and J by 4 bases; unmatched bases: 5. Germline V gene data show CDR1 as KGHSH and CDR2 as LQKENI. CDR3 length equals 15 residues. The CDR3 protein is CASSRGLAGVETQYF. The CDR3 DNA reads TGTGCCAGCTCCCGTGGACTAGCGGGAGTAGAGACCCAGTACTTC.

The gene calls are TRBV4-3 and TRBJ2-1; 9 bases agree with TRBD1. In germline, CDR1 is LGHNA, CDR2 YSLEER. V trimming: 4 bases; J trimming: 5 bases; junction bases outside the gene matches: 6. This CDR3 is built from 15 residues. CDR3 protein: CASSLQGAPDNEQFF. The DNA for the CDR3 is TGCGCCAGCAGCCTACAGGGGGCTCCGGACAATGAGCAGTTCTTC.

A few counts support this clone. This chain connects TRBV30 to TRBJ1-6; 7 nucleotides line up with TRBD1. This CDR3 is built from 14 residues. CDR1 and CDR2 (germline): GTSNPN, SVGIG (reference sequence). Unmatched junction bases numbered 2, after V lost 5 bases and J lost 1 base. DNA of the CDR3: TGTGCCTGGGGGACAGCTTCCTATAATTCACCCCTCCACTTT. As protein: CAWGTASYNSPLHF.

This clone was counted only a few times. The V call is TRBV9, the J call TRBJ2-5; D not certain. Trimming removed 4 bases from V and 4 bases from J, with 14 bases in between. CDR1 is SGDLS and CDR2 is YYNGEE in the germline V gene. This CDR3 is built from 14 residues. Written as DNA, the CDR3 is TGTGCCAGCAGCCCCCCCCGAGGCCCAGAGACCCAGTACTTC. It codes for CASSPPRGPETQYF.

This clone has more than one count but fewer than ten. The chain carries TRBV30 and TRBJ1-6; TRBD1 matches 8 bases. J gave up 5 bases and V 1 base, and 4 bases lay outside the gene matches. The length of the CDR3 is 15 residues. CDR1 GTSNPN and CDR2 SVGIG come from the germline V gene (reference sequence). As DNA, the CDR3 is TGTGCCTGGAGTGCAGGGGGCGCGGATAATTCACCCCTCCACTTT. Amino acids: CAWSAGGADNSPLHF. Variable domain in full (rest from reference TRBV30 and TRBJ1-6): SQTIHQWPATLVQPVGSPLSLECTVEGTSNPNLYWYRQAAGRGLQLLFYSVGIGQISSEVPQNLSASRPQDRQFILSSKKLLLSDSGFYLCAWSAGGADNSPLHFGNGTRLTVT.

This chain links TRBV14 with TRBJ2-5; D is possibly TRBD1 (5 bases). Germline CDR1 SGHDN, CDR2 FVKESK. The CDR3 consists of 14 residues. V lost 4 bases and J lost 5, with 14 bases in between. As DNA, the CDR3 is TGTGCCAGCAGCCCCGAAAGGGGCAGGGAGACCCAGTACTTC. Translating it yields CASSPERGRETQYF.

This chain connects TRBV6-5 to TRBJ1-1, with TRBD1 matching 9 bases. Germline values: CDR1 MNHEY, CDR2 SVGAGI. V lost 4 bases, J lost 4 bases, and 1 base stayed unmatched. CDR3 length: 13 residues. In DNA form, the CDR3 reads TGTGCCAGCAGTTTGACAGGGGGCACTGAAGCTTTCTTT. Translating gives CASSLTGGTEAFF.

This clone was found a few times. This chain uses TRBV5-1 with TRBJ1-1, with 8 bases identical to TRBD1. This CDR3 is built from 16 residues. J gave up 1 base and V 6 bases, and 11 bases lay outside the gene matches. The germline V gene encodes CDR1 SGHRS and CDR2 YFSETQ. The CDR3 DNA reads TGCGCCAGCACCCCCCCACCGGGACAGGCGAACACTGAAGCTTTCTTT. It is translated as CASTPPPGQANTEAFF.

This rearrangement joins TRBV10-2 to TRBJ2-7, with TRBD2 matching 8 bases. Trimming at V came to 6 bases and at J to 2 bases, leaving 6 bases not matched to a gene. In germline, CDR1 is WSHSY, CDR2 SAAADI. This CDR3 is built from 14 residues. The CDR3 is CASSLPGGTYEQYF. CDR3 DNA sequence: TGCGCCAGCAGCCTACCGGGGGGGACCTACGAGCAGTACTTC.

The rearrangement links TRBV7-9 to TRBJ2-1, with 12 bases matching TRBD2. V lost 5 bases, J lost 0 bases, and 8 bases stayed unmatched. The length of the CDR3 is 18 residues. Germline CDR1 reads SEHNR; CDR2 reads FQNEAQ (reference sequence). CDR3 sequence (DNA): TGTGCCAGCAGCCCCCCGACTAGCGGGGGAAGCTCCTACAATGAGCAGTTCTTC. Residues: CASSPPTSGGSSYNEQFF.

The chain couples TRBV7-8 to TRBJ1-5; D is possibly TRBD1 (5 bases). Deletions cut 1 base from V and 5 bases from J, with 12 bases between. The CDR3 loop spans 15 amino acids. Looked up from germline, CDR1 is SGHVS and CDR2 is FQNEAQ. The chain's CDR3 is CASSLGQGGYQPQHF. The CDR3 nucleotides read TGTGCCAGCAGCTTAGGGCAGGGAGGCTATCAGCCCCAGCATTTT.